The 2 T cell receptor beta chains below all came from one sample that was sequenced in a study of siplizumab effects on memory and regulatory T cells. Antigens for these TCRs are unknown. Clones were sequenced by immunoSEQ multiplex PCR, and TCRdb holds only the in-frame ones, with some missing. Seen here are almost 20,000 clones, 44% observed once, and the top ten hold 6% to 7%. Mixed lymphocyte reaction cells were cocultured at 37°C for approximately 6 days. Sequenced: CFSE-low (dividing) CD4+ T cells sorted from an allogeneic mixed lymphocyte reaction. The source of these receptors is a human donor in good health; the cells came from an allogeneic mixed lymphocyte reaction. Some clones in this sample may be carry-over from other donors' samples.

Points on this clone: A much larger clone differs by one base, so this may be a read error. The CDR3 DNA is TGTGCCAGCAATGCGGACAAGGTCGGGAAGCCCCAGCATTTT. It is translated as CASNADKVGKPQHF. The chain recombines TRBV2 with TRBJ1-5; a weak D match, TRBD1 (5 bases). Deletions cut 7 bases from V and 8 bases from J, with 18 bases between. This CDR3 has 14 amino acids. CDR1 is SNHLY and CDR2 is FYNNEI in the germline V gene.

The rearrangement joins TRBV7-9 to TRBJ1-2; no clear D gene. The CDR3 extends over 14 amino acids. Trimming shortened V by 2 bases and J by 3 bases, and 10 bases separated the two germline ends. Germline V gives CDR1 SEHNR, CDR2 FQNEAQ (reference sequence). CDR3 amino acids: CASSLRPGDYGYTF. The CDR3 nucleotides are TGTGCCAGCAGCTTAAGGCCAGGCGACTATGGCTACACCTTC. Together with reference TRBV7-9 and TRBJ1-2, the CDR3 gives the full variable domain: DTGVSQNPRHKITKRGQNVTFRCDPISEHNRLYWYRQTLGQGPEFLTYFQNEAQLEKSRLLSDRFSAERPKGSFSTLEIQRTEQGDSAMYLCASSLRPGDYGYTFGSGTRLTVV.